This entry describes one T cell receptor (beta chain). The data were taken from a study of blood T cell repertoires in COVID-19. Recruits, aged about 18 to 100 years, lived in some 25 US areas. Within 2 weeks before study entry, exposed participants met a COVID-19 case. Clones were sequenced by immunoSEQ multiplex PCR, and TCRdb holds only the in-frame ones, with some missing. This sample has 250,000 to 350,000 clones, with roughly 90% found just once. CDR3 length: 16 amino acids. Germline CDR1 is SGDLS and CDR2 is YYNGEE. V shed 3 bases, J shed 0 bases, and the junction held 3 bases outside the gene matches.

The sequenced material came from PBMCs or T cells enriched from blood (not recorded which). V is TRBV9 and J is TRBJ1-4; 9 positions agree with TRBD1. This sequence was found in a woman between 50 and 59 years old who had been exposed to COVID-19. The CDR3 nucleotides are TGTGCCAGCAGCGGGGGACAGGGCTCAACTAATGAAAAACTGTTTTTT. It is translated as CASSGGQGSTNEKLFF.